These 5 T cell receptor beta chains came from one sample sequenced in a study of T cells and Merkel cell carcinoma outcomes (dated by TCRdb to 2018 to 2021). The method behind the library was the immunoSEQ multiplex PCR assay. Drawn from immuneACCESS, this table holds only the in-frame rearrangements with V and J called that TCRdb kept. Clones are partly lost; checked studies trace under half to an unresolved V gene and leave the rest unexplained. This sample is represented by 15,000 to 17,000 clones; around 87% of them were singletons. The ten largest clones capture about 7.9% of the sample. Sequencing used tumor tissue from Merkel cell carcinoma. Receptors originate from a human donor with Merkel cell carcinoma.

The chain links TRBV14 to TRBJ2-1; D call uncertain. Germline CDR1 and CDR2: SGHDN and FVKESK. V was trimmed by 4 bases and J by 7 bases, leaving 5 bases between them. The CDR3 length is 11 residues. The CDR3: CASSLLNEQFF. In nucleotides, the CDR3 is TGTGCCAGCAGCCTTTTAAATGAGCAGTTCTTC.

This clone was seen only once. The genes are TRBV12-5 and TRBJ1-4; D is unresolved. V was shortened by 5 bases and J by 5 bases, with 12 bases between the two germline ends. Germline values: CDR1 LGHNT, CDR2 FRNRAP. CDR3 size: 14 residues. The CDR3 is CASGVERTNEKLFF. In nucleotides, the CDR3 is TGTGCTAGTGGTGTGGAACGTACGAATGAAAAACTGTTTTTT.

The V call is TRBV19, the J call TRBJ2-7; D is possibly TRBD2 (5 bases). Germline V CDR1 and CDR2: LNHDA, SQIVND (reference sequence). This CDR3 spans 14 amino acids. V gave up 7 bases and J gave up 2 bases, with 15 bases separating them. The DNA of the CDR3 is TGTGCCAGTAACCCAGGAGGCGGCCCCTACGAGCAGTACTTC. Translated: CASNPGGGPYEQYF.

The chain combines TRBV4-2 with TRBJ2-1; 9 bases line up with TRBD2. In germline, CDR1 is LGHNA, CDR2 YNFKEQ. V trimming: 1 base; J trimming: 4 bases; junction bases outside the gene matches: 8. The CDR3 runs to 17 residues. DNA of the CDR3: TGTGCCAGCAGCCAAGTTCTTAGCGGGGGACTATACAATGAGCAGTTCTTC. This gives the protein CASSQVLSGGLYNEQFF.

The chain is built from TRBV29-1 and TRBJ2-3; TRBD2 agrees at 7 bases. Germline CDR1 SQVTM, CDR2 ANQGSEA. V lost 5 bases to trimming and J lost 1 base; unmatched junction nucleotides: 3. The CDR3 runs 13 residues. The CDR3 loop reads CSVSGIGTDTQYF. The CDR3 bases are TGCAGCGTTAGCGGGATCGGCACAGATACGCAGTATTTT.